These 4 T cell receptor beta chains were all obtained from the same sample, sequenced in a study of cytomegalovirus exposure and HLA in healthy donors. Assay used: immunoSEQ multiplex PCR; TCRdb lists only in-frame clones, some missing. The table includes about 160,000 clones, roughly 96% detected once. Sequencing was performed on PBMCs. Every receptor here comes from a woman under 30 in good health and CMV-seronegative.

The chain uses TRBV7-9 and TRBJ2-2; 8 nucleotides align to TRBD1. CDR1 SEHNR and CDR2 FQNEAQ come from the germline V gene (reference sequence). The CDR3 runs 14 residues. After removal of 5 bases from V and 7 bases from J, the junction contained 6 bases not matched to a gene. The CDR3 DNA reads TGTGCCAGCAGCCCCCGGACAGGGTTCGGGGAGCTGTTTTTT. It encodes CASSPRTGFGELFF. Combining the CDR3 with reference TRBV7-9 and TRBJ2-2 gives the whole variable domain DTGVSQNPRHKITKRGQNVTFRCDPISEHNRLYWYRQTLGQGPEFLTYFQNEAQLEKSRLLSDRFSAERPKGSFSTLEIQRTEQGDSAMYLCASSPRTGFGELFFGEGSRLTVL.

V and J are TRBV9 and TRBJ2-3, with 12 bases matching TRBD2. Germline V gene lookup returns CDR1 SGDLS and CDR2 YYNGEE. J lost 1 base, V lost 0 bases, and 6 bases had no gene match. This CDR3 is 18 amino acids long. The CDR3 sequence is CASSVGLAGGPGTDTQYF. The CDR3 DNA sequence: TGTGCCAGCAGCGTAGGGCTAGCGGGGGGGCCCGGCACAGATACGCAGTATTTT. Based on the CDR3 plus reference TRBV9 and TRBJ2-3, the full variable domain is DSGVTQTPKHLITATGQRVTLRCSPRSGDLSVYWYQQSLDQGLQFLIQYYNGEERAKGNILERFSAQQFPDLHSELNLSSLELGDSALYFCASSVGLAGGPGTDTQYFGPGTRLTVL.

The V and J genes are TRBV19 and TRBJ1-6; no clear D. Trimming removed 6 bases from V and 9 bases from J, with 18 bases in between. The CDR3 is made up of 15 amino acids. CDR1 is LNHDA and CDR2 is SQIVND in the germline V gene (reference sequence). CDR3 nucleotides: TGTGCCAGTAGGAAGTTCGAGAATAGTGGTTCACCCCTCCACTTT. As protein: CASRKFENSGSPLHF.

This clone was seen a single time. V and J are TRBV11-2 and TRBJ2-1, with TRBD1 matching over 7 bases. Germline CDR1 reads SGHAT; CDR2 reads FQNNGV. With 1 base clipped from V and 0 bases from J, the junction kept 3 bases outside the gene matches. The CDR3 contains 16 residues. This chain's CDR3 is CASSLVTGSSYNEQFF. In DNA form, the CDR3 reads TGTGCCAGCAGCTTAGTGACAGGGAGCTCCTACAATGAGCAGTTCTTC.